The 8 T cell receptor beta chains below come from one sample, sequenced in a study of PD-L1 blockade in urothelial cancer. Generated by immunoSEQ multiplex PCR, the TCRdb table keeps only in-frame clones and is missing some. The sample gives some 28,000 clones, roughly 80% of which show up once; roughly 2.1% is in the top ten. This specimen was PBMCs, taken around atezolizumab (anti-PD-L1) treatment. The receptors come from a man aged 45-65 years with urothelial cancer.

This clone turned up a few times. The gene calls are TRBV14 and TRBJ1-4; D might be TRBD1 (6 bases). The CDR3 extends over 16 amino acids. The V and J ends lost 6 bases and 8 bases respectively, with 22 bases between them. Germline values: CDR1 SGHDN, CDR2 FVKESK. The DNA of the CDR3 is TGTGCCAGCAGTTCCTACATAGGGGGAATAAAGGAAAAACTGTTTTTT. Its protein product is CASSSYIGGIKEKLFF. The full variable domain, completed using reference TRBV14 and TRBJ1-4, is EAGVTQFPSHSVIEKGQTVTLRCDPISGHDNLYWYRRVMGKEIKFLLHFVKESKQDESGMPNNRFLAERTGGTYSTLKVQPAELEDSGVYFCASSSYIGGIKEKLFFGSGTQLSVL.

This rearrangement joins TRBV28 to TRBJ2-7; a weak D match, TRBD1 (6 bases). V shed 8 bases and J shed 3 bases, with 17 bases lying between them. Germline assignment: CDR1 MDHEN and CDR2 SYDVKM. This CDR3 comprises 14 residues. The CDR3 here is CASQTGRKSYEQYV. For the CDR3, the DNA is TGTGCCAGCCAGACAGGAAGAAAAAGCTACGAGCAGTACGTC.

This chain connects TRBV7-8 to TRBJ2-3; possibly TRBD1 for D (5 bases). V lost 0 bases and J 4 bases, leaving 17 bases between the germline ends. The germline V gene has CDR1 SGHVS and CDR2 FQNEAQ. The CDR3 totals 17 residues. CDR3 nucleotides: TGTGCCAGCAGCTTAGCCACGGGTCGTATAGGGGCAGATACGCAGTATTTT. Translated, it gives CASSLATGRIGADTQYF.

This chain uses TRBV9 with TRBJ2-4; D is perhaps TRBD1 (5 bases). This CDR3 contains 13 residues. Germline lookup yields CDR1 SGDLS and CDR2 YYNGEE. V was clipped by 4 bases and J by 7 bases, with 12 bases between them. The CDR3 spells CASSHGQGNIQYF. CDR3 DNA sequence: TGTGCCAGCAGCCATGGACAAGGGAACATTCAGTACTTC.

The chain is built from TRBV5-1 and TRBJ1-2; no clear D gene. This CDR3 contains 13 residues. V lost 4 bases and J 0 bases, leaving 7 bases between the germline ends. Germline assignment: CDR1 SGHRS and CDR2 YFSETQ. CDR3 nucleotides: TGCGCCAGCAGCCTAACCGCTAACTATGGCTACACCTTC. Translating gives CASSLTANYGYTF.

V and J are TRBV6-5 and TRBJ1-1, with 9 bases that match TRBD1. Germline CDR1 MNHEY, CDR2 SVGAGI. The V gene end was trimmed by 6 bases and the J gene end by 5 bases; junction bases not matched to a gene: 10. The CDR3 covers 15 residues. Written as DNA, the CDR3 is TGTGCCAGCAGACCGGGACAGGGAATTTCGACTGAAGCTTTCTTT. Translated, it gives CASRPGQGISTEAFF.

This rearrangement joins TRBV5-4 to TRBJ1-5; TRBD1 is a possible D gene (6 bases). In germline, CDR1 is SGHNT, CDR2 YYREEE (reference sequence). This CDR3 is 15 amino acids long. V was shortened by 4 bases and J by 7 bases, with 18 bases between the two germline ends. Here the CDR3 DNA reads TGTGCCAGCAGCCTCAACCCCAGGGGAGGGCAGCCCCAGCATTTT. Its translation: CASSLNPRGGQPQHF.

The CDR3 loop is CASSYQARSGTDTQYF. The CDR3, as DNA: TGTGCCAGCAGCTACCAGGCCCGGTCGGGCACAGATACGCAGTATTTT. The chain is built from TRBV11-2 and TRBJ2-3; D is ambiguous. The CDR3 has 16 residues. In germline, CDR1 is SGHAT, CDR2 FQNNGV. The V end lost 4 bases, the J end lost 1 base, and 15 bases lay between the germline ends.